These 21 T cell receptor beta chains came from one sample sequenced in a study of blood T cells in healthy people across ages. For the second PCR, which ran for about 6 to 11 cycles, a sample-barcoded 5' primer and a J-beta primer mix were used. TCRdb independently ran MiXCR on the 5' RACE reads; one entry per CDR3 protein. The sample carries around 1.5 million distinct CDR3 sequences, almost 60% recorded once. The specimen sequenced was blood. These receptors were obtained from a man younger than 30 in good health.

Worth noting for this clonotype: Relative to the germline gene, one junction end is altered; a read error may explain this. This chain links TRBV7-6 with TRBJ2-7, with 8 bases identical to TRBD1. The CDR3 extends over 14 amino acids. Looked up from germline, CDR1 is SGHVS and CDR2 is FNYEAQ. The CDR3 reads CVSSGYRGNDEQYF. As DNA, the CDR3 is TGTGTCAGCAGCGGATACAGGGGGAACGACGAGCAGTACTTC.

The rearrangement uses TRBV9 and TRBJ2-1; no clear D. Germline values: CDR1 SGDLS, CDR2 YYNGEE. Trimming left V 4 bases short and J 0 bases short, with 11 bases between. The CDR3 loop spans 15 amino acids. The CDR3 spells CASSPTSPSYNEQFF. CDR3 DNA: TGTGCCAGCAGCCCCACAAGTCCCTCCTACAATGAGCAGTTCTTC.

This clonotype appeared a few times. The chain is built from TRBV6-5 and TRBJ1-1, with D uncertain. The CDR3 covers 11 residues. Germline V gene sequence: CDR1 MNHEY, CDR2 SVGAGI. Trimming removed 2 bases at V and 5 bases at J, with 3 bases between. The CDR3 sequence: CASSYQTEAFF. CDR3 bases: TGTGCCAGCAGTTACCAGACTGAAGCTTTCTTT.

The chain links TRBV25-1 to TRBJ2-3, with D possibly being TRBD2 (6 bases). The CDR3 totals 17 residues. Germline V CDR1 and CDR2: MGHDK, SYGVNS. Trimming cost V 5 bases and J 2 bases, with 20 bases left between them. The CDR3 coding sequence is TGTGCCAGCAGTCTGAACCTGGCGGGGTTCTTCACAGATACGCAGTATTTT. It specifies CASSLNLAGFFTDTQYF.

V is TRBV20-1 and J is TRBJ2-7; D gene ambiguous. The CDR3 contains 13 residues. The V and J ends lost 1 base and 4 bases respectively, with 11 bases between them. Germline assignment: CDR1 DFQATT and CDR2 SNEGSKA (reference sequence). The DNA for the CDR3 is TGCAGTGCTAGAGTCCCCGAACATTACGAGCAGTACTTC. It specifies CSARVPEHYEQYF.

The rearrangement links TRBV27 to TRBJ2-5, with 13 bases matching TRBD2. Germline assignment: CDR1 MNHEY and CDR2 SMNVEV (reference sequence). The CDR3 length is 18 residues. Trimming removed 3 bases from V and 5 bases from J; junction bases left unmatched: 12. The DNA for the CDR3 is TGTGCCAGCAGTTTCCAAATACTAGCGGGAGGGCCTCATGAGACCCAGTACTTC. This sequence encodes CASSFQILAGGPHETQYF.

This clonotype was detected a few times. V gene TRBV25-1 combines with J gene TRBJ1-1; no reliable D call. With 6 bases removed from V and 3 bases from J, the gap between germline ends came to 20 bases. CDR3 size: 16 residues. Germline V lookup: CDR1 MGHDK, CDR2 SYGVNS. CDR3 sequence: CASSHPGDGAYTEAFF. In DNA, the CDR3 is TGTGCCAGCAGCCACCCCGGTGACGGCGCCTACACTGAAGCTTTCTTT.

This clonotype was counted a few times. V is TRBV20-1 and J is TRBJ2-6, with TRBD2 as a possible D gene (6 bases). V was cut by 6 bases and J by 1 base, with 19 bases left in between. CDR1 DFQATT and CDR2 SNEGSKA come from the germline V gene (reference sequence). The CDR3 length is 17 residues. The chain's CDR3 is CSAGSSVRFSGANVLTF. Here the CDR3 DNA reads TGCAGTGCGGGATCTAGCGTCCGCTTTTCTGGGGCCAACGTCCTGACTTTC.

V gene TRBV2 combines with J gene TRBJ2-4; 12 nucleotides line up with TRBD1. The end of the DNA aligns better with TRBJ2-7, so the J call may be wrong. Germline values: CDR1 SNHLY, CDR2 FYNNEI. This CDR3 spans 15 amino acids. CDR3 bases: TGTGCCAGCAGGGCCGGGACAGGGGGCTTATACGAGCAGTACTTC. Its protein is CASRAGTGGLYEQYF.

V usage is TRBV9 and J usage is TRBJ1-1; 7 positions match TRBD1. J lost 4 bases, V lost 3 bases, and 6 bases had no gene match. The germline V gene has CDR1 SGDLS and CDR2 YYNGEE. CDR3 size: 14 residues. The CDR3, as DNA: TGTGCCAGCAGCGCCGACAGGGTTGGCACTGAAGCTTTCTTT. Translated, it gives CASSADRVGTEAFF. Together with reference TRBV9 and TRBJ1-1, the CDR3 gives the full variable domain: DSGVTQTPKHLITATGQRVTLRCSPRSGDLSVYWYQQSLDQGLQFLIQYYNGEERAKGNILERFSAQQFPDLHSELNLSSLELGDSALYFCASSADRVGTEAFFGQGTRLTVV.

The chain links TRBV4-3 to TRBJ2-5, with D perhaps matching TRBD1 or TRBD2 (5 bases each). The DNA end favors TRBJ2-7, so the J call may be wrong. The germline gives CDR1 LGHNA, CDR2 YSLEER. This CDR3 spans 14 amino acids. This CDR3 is CASSQQRTNYEQYF. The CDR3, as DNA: TGCGCCAGCAGCCAGCAGCGGACAAACTACGAGCAGTACTTC.

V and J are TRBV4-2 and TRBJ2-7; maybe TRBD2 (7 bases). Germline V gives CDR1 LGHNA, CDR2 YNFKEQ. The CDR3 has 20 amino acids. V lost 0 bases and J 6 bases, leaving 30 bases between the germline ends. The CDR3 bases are TGTGCCAGCAGCCAAGATCTTCAGGGGCATGGCCGGGAGGCAACGAGCGAGCAGTACTTC. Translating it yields CASSQDLQGHGREATSEQYF.

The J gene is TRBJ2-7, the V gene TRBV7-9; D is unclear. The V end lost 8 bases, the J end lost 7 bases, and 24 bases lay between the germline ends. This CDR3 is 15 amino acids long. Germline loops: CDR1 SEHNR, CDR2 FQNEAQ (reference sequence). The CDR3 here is CASCSLPSSGNEQYF. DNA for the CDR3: TGTGCCAGCTGCTCCCTCCCTAGTTCGGGCAATGAGCAGTACTTC. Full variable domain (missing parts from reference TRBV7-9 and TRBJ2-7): DTGVSQNPRHKITKRGQNVTFRCDPISEHNRLYWYRQTLGQGPEFLTYFQNEAQLEKSRLLSDRFSAERPKGSFSTLEIQRTEQGDSAMYLCASCSLPSSGNEQYFGPGTRLTVT.

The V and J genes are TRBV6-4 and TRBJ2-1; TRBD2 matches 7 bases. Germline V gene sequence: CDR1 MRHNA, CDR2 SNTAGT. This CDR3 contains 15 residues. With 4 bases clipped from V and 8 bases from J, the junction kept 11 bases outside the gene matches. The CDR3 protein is CASSGEGLASDEQFF. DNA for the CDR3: TGTGCCAGCAGTGGGGAGGGGCTAGCTAGCGATGAGCAGTTCTTC.

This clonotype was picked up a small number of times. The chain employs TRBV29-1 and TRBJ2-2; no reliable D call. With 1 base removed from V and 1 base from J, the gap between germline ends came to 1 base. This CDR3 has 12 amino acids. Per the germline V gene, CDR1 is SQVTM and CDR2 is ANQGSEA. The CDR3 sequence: CSVEVNTGELFF. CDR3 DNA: TGCAGCGTTGAAGTGAACACCGGGGAGCTGTTTTTT.

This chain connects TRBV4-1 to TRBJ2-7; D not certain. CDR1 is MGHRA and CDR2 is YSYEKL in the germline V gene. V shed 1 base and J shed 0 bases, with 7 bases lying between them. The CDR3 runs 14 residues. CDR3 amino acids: CASSQVLSSYEQYF. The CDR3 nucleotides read TGCGCCAGCAGCCAAGTCCTAAGCTCCTACGAGCAGTACTTC.

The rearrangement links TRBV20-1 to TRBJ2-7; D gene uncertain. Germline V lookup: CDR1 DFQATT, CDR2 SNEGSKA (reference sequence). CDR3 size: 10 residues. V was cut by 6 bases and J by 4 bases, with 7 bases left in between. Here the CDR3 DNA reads TGCAGTGCCACCAATTACGAGCAGTACTTC. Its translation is CSATNYEQYF.

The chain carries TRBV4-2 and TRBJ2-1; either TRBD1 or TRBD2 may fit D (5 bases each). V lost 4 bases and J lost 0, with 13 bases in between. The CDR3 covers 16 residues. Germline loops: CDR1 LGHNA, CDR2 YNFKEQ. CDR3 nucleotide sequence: TGTGCCAGCAGCCTCCGGGGCACGGGCTCCTACAATGAGCAGTTCTTC. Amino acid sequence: CASSLRGTGSYNEQFF.

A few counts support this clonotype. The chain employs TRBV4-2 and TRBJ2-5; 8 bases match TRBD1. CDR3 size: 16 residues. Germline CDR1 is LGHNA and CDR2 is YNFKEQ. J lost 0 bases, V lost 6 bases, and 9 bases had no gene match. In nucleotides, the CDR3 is TGTGCCAGCAGAGCAACGGGACAGGAATACCAAGAGACCCAGTACTTC. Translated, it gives CASRATGQEYQETQYF.

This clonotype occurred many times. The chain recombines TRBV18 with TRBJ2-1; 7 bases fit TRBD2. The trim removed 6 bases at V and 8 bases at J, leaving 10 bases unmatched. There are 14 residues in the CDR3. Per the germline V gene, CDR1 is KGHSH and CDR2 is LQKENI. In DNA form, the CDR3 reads TGTGCCAGCTCCGCCACGGGGGGAGGCGATGAGCAGTTCTTC. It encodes CASSATGGGDEQFF.

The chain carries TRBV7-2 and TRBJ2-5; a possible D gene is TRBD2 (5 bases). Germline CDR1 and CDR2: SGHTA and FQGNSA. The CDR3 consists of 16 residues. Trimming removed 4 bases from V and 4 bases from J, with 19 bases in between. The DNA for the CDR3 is TGTGCCAGCAGCTCGTCTTTCGGACTGGGAGTAGAGACCCAGTACTTC. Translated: CASSSSFGLGVETQYF.